The 8 T cell receptor beta chains below come from one sample, sequenced in a study of early T cells in non-severe SARS-CoV-2 infection. MiXCR was run by TCRdb on the 5' RACE reads, yielding one entry per CDR3 protein. The table shows 80,000 or so distinct CDR3 sequences, with roughly 15% occurring only once. The sequenced sample consisted of whole blood. These receptors all stem from an adult who was a healthcare worker with PCR-confirmed SARS-CoV-2 infection or an uninfected control (not recorded which).

The chain recombines TRBV19 with TRBJ2-2; D gene unclear. Germline V CDR1 and CDR2: LNHDA, SQIVND (reference sequence). This CDR3 is 13 amino acids long. V dropped 7 bases and J dropped 5 bases, with 11 bases sitting between them. CDR3 nucleotide sequence: TGTGCCAGTATGTCTCGTGGGACCGGGGAGCTGTTTTTT. It translates to CASMSRGTGELFF.

The table lists this clonotype with many counts. This sequence joins TRBV6-1 and TRBJ1-1; D might be TRBD1 (5 bases). V lost 1 base to trimming and J lost 6 bases, with 9 bases between them. Germline V gene sequence: CDR1 MNHNS, CDR2 SASEGT. This CDR3 is 13 amino acids long. Written as DNA, the CDR3 is TGTGCCAGCAGTGAAGAGTTAGGGGCTGAAGCTTTCTTT. Its translation is CASSEELGAEAFF.

This clonotype has a count of ten or more. V usage is TRBV20-1 and J usage is TRBJ1-6, with no clear D. CDR3 length equals 13 residues. V was cut by 0 bases and J by 8 bases, with 8 bases left in between. Per germline, CDR1 DFQATT and CDR2 SNEGSKA (reference sequence). The CDR3 is CSARDGGDSPLHF. Here the CDR3 DNA reads TGCAGTGCTAGAGATGGTGGGGATTCACCCCTCCACTTT.

This clonotype appeared many times. V is TRBV6-2 or TRBV6-3 and J is TRBJ2-1; 9 nucleotides agree with TRBD2. Germline values: CDR1 MNHEY, CDR2 SVGEGT. V dropped 0 bases and J dropped 3; count of bases not matched to a gene: 6. CDR3 length: 17 amino acids. The CDR3 sequence is CASSYSPAGGVYNEQFF. The CDR3 DNA reads TGTGCCAGCAGTTACTCACCAGCGGGAGGTGTCTACAATGAGCAGTTCTTC.

V and J are TRBV29-1 and TRBJ1-3; the D gene is possibly TRBD1 (6 bases). Trimming pared 6 bases from V and 4 bases from J, leaving 7 bases between. CDR1 and CDR2 from the germline V gene are SQVTM and ANQGSEA. The CDR3 covers 11 residues. The CDR3 here is CSVGQGNTIYF. CDR3 sequence (DNA): TGCAGCGTCGGACAGGGAAACACCATATATTTT.

This clonotype was detected only a few times. The V and J genes are TRBV2 and TRBJ2-2; D is possibly TRBD1 (6 bases). The V end was cut by 7 bases, the J end by 6 bases, with 15 bases between. The CDR3 contains 14 residues. Germline CDR1 and CDR2: SNHLY and FYNNEI. The CDR3 DNA follows: TGTGCCAGCAAGGGGACACAGGTCGCCGGGGAGCTGTTTTTT. It is translated as CASKGTQVAGELFF.

The chain employs TRBV7-8 and TRBJ2-3, with TRBD2 matching over 11 bases. V dropped 1 base and J dropped 2; count of bases not matched to a gene: 8. Germline loops: CDR1 SGHVS, CDR2 FQNEAQ. The CDR3 consists of 18 residues. The CDR3 DNA reads as TGTGCCAGCAGCTTAGATTTCGGGACTAGCGGAATCACAGATACGCAGTATTTT. Translating it yields CASSLDFGTSGITDTQYF.

CDR3 in amino acids: CATPRVRSTLNEKLFF. For the CDR3, the DNA is TGTGCCACCCCTCGGGTTCGGTCGACCCTTAATGAAAAACTGTTTTTT. The chain has TRBV24-1 and TRBJ1-4; D gene uncertain. This CDR3 region has 16 residues. V was shortened by 9 bases and J by 4 bases, with 20 bases between the two germline ends. From germline, CDR1 is KGHDR and CDR2 SFDVKD.